The T cell receptor (beta chain) under discussion was sequenced for a study of T cell responses to AZD1222 COVID-19 vaccine. Study-wide results and caveats: Unmutated variant regions are reportedly the target of nearly half of TCRs that are spike-specific.

About this clone itself: Antigen specificity is unknown.

Second-dose timings of about 4 or about 12 weeks were pooled. The data were produced by immunoSEQ multiplex PCR, yet TCRdb's version contains in-frame clones alone and is incomplete. Here the sample spans tens of thousands of clones, around nine tenths being singletons. Trimming removed 0 bases from V and 3 bases from J; junction bases left unmatched: 4. This CDR3 comprises 16 residues. The germline CDR1 and CDR2 sequences are MNHNY and SVGAGI (reference sequence). The TCR was taken from an adult who received the AZD1222 COVID-19 vaccine. The starting material was peripheral blood, obtained 28 days after the second AZD1222 dose. The chain carries TRBV6-6 and TRBJ1-4; 7 positions agree with TRBD1. CDR3 sequence: CASSYSPGGANEKLFF. CDR3 bases: TGTGCCAGCAGTTACTCACCAGGGGGTGCTAATGAAAAACTGTTTTTT.